Each of the 21 T cell receptor beta chains below was sequenced from the same sample in a study of lymphopenia after photon versus proton radiotherapy. Sequencing was performed with immunoSEQ multiplex PCR; in TCRdb, only in-frame clones are kept and a portion is missing. The table records tens of thousands of clones, about 86% of them present only once. The starting material was peripheral blood, obtained from a patient treated with proton-based radiotherapy. The receptors were sampled from a woman between 65 and 79 years old with pancreatic cancer. Some clones in this sample may be carry-over from other donors' samples.

The rearrangement joins TRBV4-3 to TRBJ2-2; 11 nucleotides align to TRBD2. The CDR3 is 16 residues long. The V segment lost 0 bases and the J segment 7 bases; nucleotides outside the gene matches: 4. Germline CDR1 reads LGHNA; CDR2 reads YSLEER. CDR3 DNA sequence: TGCGCCAGCAGCCAAGAACTAGCGGGAGTGGGCGGGGAGCTGTTTTTT. Its translation: CASSQELAGVGGELFF.

The chain carries TRBV19 and TRBJ2-7; a possible D gene is TRBD1 (5 bases). The germline V gene encodes CDR1 LNHDA and CDR2 SQIVND (reference sequence). The CDR3 length is 14 residues. Trimming took 5 bases from V and 5 from J, leaving 16 bases between them. CDR3 DNA sequence: TGTGCCAGTAGTGTGAATCGCGCGACAGACGAGCAGTACTTC. Translation: CASSVNRATDEQYF.

The gene calls are TRBV7-8 and TRBJ2-1; TRBD2 aligns across 14 bases. Per the germline V gene, CDR1 is SGHVS and CDR2 is FQNEAQ. The CDR3 contains 15 residues. J lost 8 bases, V lost 3 bases, and 3 bases had no gene match. In nucleotides, the CDR3 is TGTGCCAGCAGCTTGGGACTAGCGGGAGACTATGAGCAGTTCTTC. As protein: CASSLGLAGDYEQFF.

The chain couples TRBV6-1 to TRBJ1-1; D possibly corresponds to TRBD1 (6 bases). The V end lost 5 bases, the J end lost 6 bases, and 16 bases lay between the germline ends. The CDR3 sequence is 14 residues long. Germline-derived CDR1 and CDR2 are MNHNS and SASEGT. For the CDR3, the DNA is TGTGCCAGCAGTCGGACAGTCCAGGACGCTGAAGCTTTCTTT. This encodes CASSRTVQDAEAFF.

The chain combines TRBV5-6 with TRBJ1-3, with D possibly TRBD1 on 5 matching bases. V was pared by 1 base and J by 0 bases, with 11 bases between. The CDR3 totals 16 residues. Germline V lookup: CDR1 SGHDT, CDR2 YYEEEE. The CDR3 coding sequence is TGTGCCAGCAGCTTGAGTGGGGCCAACTCTGGAAACACCATATATTTT. Translated, it gives CASSLSGANSGNTIYF.

The chain combines TRBV5-4 with TRBJ1-2; D gene uncertain. The CDR3 covers 13 residues. With 4 bases removed from V and 0 bases from J, the gap between germline ends came to 7 bases. CDR1 and CDR2 from the germline V gene are SGHNT and YYREEE (reference sequence). CDR3: CASSGQTNYGYTF. The DNA of the CDR3 is TGTGCCAGCAGCGGTCAAACTAACTATGGCTACACCTTC.

The CDR3 protein is CASSLGLDRGGTGELFF. CDR3 nucleotides: TGTGCCAGCAGTTTAGGCCTCGACAGGGGAGGAACCGGGGAGCTGTTTTTT. V is TRBV27 and J is TRBJ2-2; 8 bases align to TRBD1. J was trimmed by 5 bases and V by 2 bases; bases with no gene match: 10. Germline assignment: CDR1 MNHEY and CDR2 SMNVEV (reference sequence). This CDR3 contains 17 residues.

The chain couples TRBV30 to TRBJ2-7; D possibly corresponds to TRBD2 (6 bases). CDR1 and CDR2 from the germline V gene are GTSNPN and SVGIG (reference sequence). This CDR3 contains 14 residues. The germline V and J ends were trimmed by 2 bases and 0 bases, with 11 bases remaining between them. The CDR3 nucleotides are TGTGCCTGGAGTTACAATAGCGGCTCCTACGAGCAGTACTTC. This translates into CAWSYNSGSYEQYF.

The chain has TRBV7-6 and TRBJ2-3, with 9 bases lining up with TRBD2. Germline CDR1 reads SGHVS; CDR2 reads FNYEAQ. The CDR3 extends over 18 amino acids. J gave up 0 bases and V 5 bases, and 12 bases lay outside the gene matches. The CDR3: CASSLPPGTSRSTDTQYF. The CDR3 coding sequence is TGTGCCAGCAGCCTACCTCCCGGGACTAGCCGGAGCACAGATACGCAGTATTTT.

The CDR3 DNA reads TGTGCCAGCAGCTTACAAGTATCCCAAGAGACCCAGTACTTC. Translating gives CASSLQVSQETQYF. The chain links TRBV7-9 to TRBJ2-5; D is uncertain. Germline CDR1 reads SEHNR; CDR2 reads FQNEAQ (reference sequence). The CDR3 has 14 residues. Trimming stripped 2 bases from V and 1 base from J, with 8 bases between.

The rearrangement uses TRBV6-6 and TRBJ2-3; D remains unclear. V lost 2 bases and J 2 bases, leaving 2 bases between the germline ends. Germline V gene lookup returns CDR1 MNHNY and CDR2 SVGAGI (reference sequence). The CDR3 length is 12 residues. The CDR3 is CASSYNTDTQYF. The CDR3 DNA is TGTGCCAGCAGTTACAACACAGATACGCAGTATTTT.

The chain is built from TRBV11-2 and TRBJ2-5, with D possibly TRBD1 on 6 matching bases. The germline V and J ends were trimmed by 5 bases and 1 base, with 8 bases remaining between them. Per germline, CDR1 SGHAT and CDR2 FQNNGV. The CDR3 sequence is 13 residues long. For the CDR3, the DNA is TGTGCCAGCAGCCGACAGGTCCAAGAGACCCAGTACTTC. Protein product: CASSRQVQETQYF.

The chain combines TRBV19 with TRBJ1-5; 8 positions agree with TRBD1. V gave up 4 bases and J gave up 5 bases; unmatched junction bases: 10. CDR1 and CDR2 from the germline V gene are LNHDA and SQIVND (reference sequence). CDR3 length: 16 amino acids. CDR3 sequence (DNA): TGTGCCAGTAGTAGTAGACAGGGGCAGGGGGATCAGCCCCAGCATTTT. Translating it yields CASSSRQGQGDQPQHF.

This clone was observed a single time. The genes are TRBV10-3 and TRBJ2-3; D possibly corresponds to TRBD2 (6 bases). The CDR3 has 14 residues. Germline V lookup: CDR1 ENHRY, CDR2 SYGVKD. Trimming cost V 4 bases and J 0 bases, with 8 bases left between them. CDR3 in amino acids: CAISGSGSTDTQYF. In nucleotides, the CDR3 is TGTGCCATCAGTGGGAGCGGGAGCACAGATACGCAGTATTTT.

This rearrangement joins TRBV19 to TRBJ1-5; 7 bases are shared with TRBD1. The CDR3 extends over 16 amino acids. The ends lost 4 bases at V and 3 bases at J; junction bases unmatched: 9. Germline lookup yields CDR1 LNHDA and CDR2 SQIVND (reference sequence). CDR3 bases: TGTGCCAGTAGTAAATCGGGGACAGCCTACAATCAGCCCCAGCATTTT. Amino acid sequence: CASSKSGTAYNQPQHF. Full variable domain (outside the CDR3, taken from reference TRBV19 and TRBJ1-5): DGGITQSPKYLFRKEGQNVTLSCEQNLNHDAMYWYRQDPGQGLRLIYYSQIVNDFQKGDIAEGYSVSREKKESFPLTVTSAQKNPTAFYLCASSKSGTAYNQPQHFGDGTRLSIL.

V is TRBV5-1 and J is TRBJ1-1; D is ambiguous. Germline CDR1 SGHRS, CDR2 YFSETQ. The CDR3 contains 16 residues. V gave up 0 bases and J gave up 3 bases, with 15 bases separating them. The CDR3 DNA reads as TGCGCCAGCAGCTTGGCCCGAGTCGGGGTTGACACTGAAGCTTTCTTT. Protein sequence: CASSLARVGVDTEAFF.

The V gene is TRBV7-2, the J gene TRBJ2-2; no reliable D call. CDR1 and CDR2 from the germline V gene are SGHTA and FQGNSA. The V end lost 6 bases, the J end lost 2 bases, and 16 bases lay between the germline ends. The CDR3 has 16 amino acids. CDR3 DNA sequence: TGTGCCAGCAGTTTGTACGTCTTGGGTAACACCGGGGAGCTGTTTTTT. Its protein is CASSLYVLGNTGELFF. Looking up the rest from reference TRBV7-2 and TRBJ2-2 gives the full variable domain: GAGVSQSPSNKVTEKGKDVELRCDPISGHTALYWYRQSLGQGLEFLIYFQGNSAPDKSGLPSDRFSAERTGGSVSTLTIQRTQQEDSAVYLCASSLYVLGNTGELFFGEGSRLTVL.

This clone was seen only a few times. The V gene is TRBV11-2, the J gene TRBJ1-5, with D unclear. Trimming pared 5 bases from V and 4 bases from J, leaving 9 bases between. Germline lookup yields CDR1 SGHAT and CDR2 FQNNGV. The CDR3 totals 13 residues. Here the CDR3 reads CASSLGINQPQHF. DNA of the CDR3: TGTGCCAGCAGCCTCGGGATAAATCAGCCCCAGCATTTT.

J is TRBJ1-4 and V is TRBV9; 10 nucleotides agree with TRBD1. The germline CDR1 and CDR2 sequences are SGDLS and YYNGEE. CDR3 length: 16 residues. V was clipped by 0 bases and J by 6 bases; unmatched bases: 5. CDR3 nucleotide sequence: TGTGCCAGCAGCGTAGGTCCGACAGGGGGCGATGAAAAACTGTTTTTT. Its protein product is CASSVGPTGGDEKLFF.

The genes are TRBV7-2 and TRBJ2-1; 8 bases match TRBD2. Looked up from germline, CDR1 is SGHTA and CDR2 is FQGNSA. The CDR3 runs 19 residues. Trimming took 5 bases from V and 0 from J; bases not matched to a gene: 15. CDR3 sequence reads: CASSARAGTSPSSYNEQFF. CDR3 coding DNA: TGTGCCAGCAGCGCACGGGCGGGGACTAGTCCGAGCTCCTACAATGAGCAGTTCTTC. The entire variable domain, with the rest obtained from reference TRBV7-2 and TRBJ2-1, is as follows: GAGVSQSPSNKVTEKGKDVELRCDPISGHTALYWYRQSLGQGLEFLIYFQGNSAPDKSGLPSDRFSAERTGGSVSTLTIQRTQQEDSAVYLCASSARAGTSPSSYNEQFFGPGTRLTVL.

CDR3 region: CASSLATANYGYTF. In DNA form, the CDR3 reads TGCGCCAGCAGCTTGGCTACAGCTAACTATGGCTACACCTTC. This rearrangement joins TRBV5-1 to TRBJ1-2; D gene unclear. This CDR3 contains 14 residues. With 0 bases removed from V and 0 bases from J, the gap between germline ends came to 6 bases. Germline assignment: CDR1 SGHRS and CDR2 YFSETQ.